One and the same sample provided the 26 T cell receptor beta chains below, sequenced in a study of patients with pleural tuberculosis. TCRdb re-called the reads through MiXCR, storing one row per CDR3 protein. The sample records 45,000 to 60,000 distinct CDR3 sequences, about 7.9% being singletons. These receptor sequences come from a human donor with pleural tuberculosis.

This clonotype has just a few counts. The rearrangement joins TRBV29-1 to TRBJ1-3, with D perhaps TRBD1 (6 bases). Trimming cost V 4 bases and J 2 bases, with 9 bases left between them. The germline V gene encodes CDR1 SQVTM and CDR2 ANQGSEA. CDR3 size: 13 residues. The chain's CDR3 is CSVARGPGNTIYF. In nucleotides, the CDR3 is TGCAGCGTTGCACGGGGGCCTGGAAACACCATATATTTT.

This clonotype was observed many times. This chain joins TRBV4-1 and TRBJ1-1, with 7 positions matching TRBD1. V lost 5 bases, J lost 1 base, and 7 bases stayed unmatched. The germline CDR1 and CDR2 sequences are MGHRA and YSYEKL. The CDR3 sequence is 15 residues long. CDR3 bases: TGCGCCAGCAGCACTCGCAGGGGGGCGAACACTGAAGCTTTCTTT. Amino acid sequence: CASSTRRGANTEAFF.

The sample holds many counts of this clonotype. The chain employs TRBV11-2 and TRBJ2-3; D call uncertain. The CDR3 runs to 15 residues. Germline CDR1 and CDR2: SGHAT and FQNNGV. The V end was cut by 2 bases, the J end by 4 bases, with 13 bases between. In DNA, the CDR3 is TGTGCCAGCAGCTTATCCGGCAGAAACGCAGATACGCAGTATTTT. This encodes CASSLSGRNADTQYF.

This clonotype was seen many times. The rearrangement links TRBV11-2 to TRBJ2-1; D remains ambiguous. Germline V gene sequence: CDR1 SGHAT, CDR2 FQNNGV. The CDR3 contains 14 residues. V lost 4 bases and J lost 4, with 11 bases in between. CDR3 residues: CASSSPGAYNEQFF. The CDR3 DNA sequence: TGTGCCAGCAGCTCCCCCGGCGCATACAATGAGCAGTTCTTC.

This clonotype appeared many times. The rearrangement joins TRBV6-1 to TRBJ2-7, with 8 bases that match TRBD2. The ends lost 7 bases at V and 0 bases at J; junction bases unmatched: 5. This CDR3 is 14 amino acids long. The germline CDR1 and CDR2 sequences are MNHNS and SASEGT. CDR3 coding DNA: TGTGCCAGCATCCTAAGCGGGAGCTCCTACGAGCAGTACTTC. It codes for CASILSGSSYEQYF.

This clonotype was picked up many times. The chain links TRBV12-3 or TRBV12-4 to TRBJ1-1; no clear D gene. V was cut by 3 bases and J by 8 bases, with 10 bases left in between. There are 12 residues in the CDR3. The CDR3 DNA sequence: TGTGCCAGCAGTTTCTCTGTTCTAGAAGCTTTCTTT. Protein: CASSFSVLEAFF.

In this sample, this clonotype turned up many times. The J gene is TRBJ2-5, the V gene TRBV6-1; D may be TRBD2 (6 bases). CDR1 is MNHNS and CDR2 is SASEGT in the germline V gene. The CDR3 loop spans 14 amino acids. V shed 5 bases and J shed 3 bases, with 13 bases lying between them. CDR3 sequence: CASSPQEGEETQYF. CDR3 in DNA: TGTGCCAGCAGTCCCCAGGAGGGAGAAGAGACCCAGTACTTC.

The table lists this clonotype with many counts. The chain is built from TRBV13 and TRBJ1-1; no clear D gene. Germline V lookup: CDR1 PRHDT, CDR2 FYEKMQ (reference sequence). With 4 bases removed from V and 1 base from J, the gap between germline ends came to 13 bases. The CDR3 contains 15 residues. The CDR3 sequence is CASSSLSGGNTEAFF. CDR3 nucleotides: TGTGCCAGCAGCTCCCTGTCGGGCGGGAACACTGAAGCTTTCTTT.

This clonotype was detected many times. The CDR3 DNA is TGTGCCAGCAGCACTAGCGGGAACACAGATACGCAGTATTTT. Translation gives CASSTSGNTDTQYF. V gene TRBV11-2 combines with J gene TRBJ2-3; 10 nucleotides match TRBD2. Per germline, CDR1 SGHAT and CDR2 FQNNGV. This CDR3 spans 14 amino acids. The junction had 1 base not matched to a gene; V was cut back by 5 bases and J by 2 bases.

This clonotype has at least ten counts. The CDR3 DNA reads as TGTGCCAGCAGTCCTTTGGGACAGGGGAAGGGGAACACTGAAGCTTTCTTT. It codes for CASSPLGQGKGNTEAFF. V and J are TRBV28 and TRBJ1-1; 10 bases are a match to TRBD1. The germline V gene has CDR1 MDHEN and CDR2 SYDVKM. V dropped 5 bases and J dropped 1; count of bases not matched to a gene: 10. The CDR3 consists of 17 residues.

The table lists this clonotype with a few counts. The chain is built from TRBV29-1 and TRBJ2-7; D not resolved. V dropped 1 base and J dropped 2 bases, with 9 bases sitting between them. Per germline, CDR1 SQVTM and CDR2 ANQGSEA. The CDR3 has 13 amino acids. CDR3 DNA: TGCAGCGTTGAAGCAGACATCCCCTACGAGCAGTACTTC. Residues: CSVEADIPYEQYF.

A few counts support this clonotype. The rearrangement joins TRBV12-5 to TRBJ2-5; the D is unclear. V lost 6 bases to trimming and J lost 5 bases, with 7 bases between them. CDR1 is LGHNT and CDR2 is FRNRAP in the germline V gene. The CDR3 has 11 residues. This chain's CDR3 is CASGVLETQYF. The CDR3 DNA reads TGTGCTAGTGGGGTCTTGGAGACCCAGTACTTC.

This clonotype was recorded many times. One junction end does not reproduce the germline sequence, and a read error may be involved. The rearrangement uses TRBV6-1 and TRBJ1-2; D not certain. The V gene's germline CDR1 is MNHNS and CDR2 SASEGT. The CDR3 is 14 residues long. The CDR3 is CAISEDRRSYGYTF. The DNA of the CDR3 is TGTGCCATCAGTGAAGACCGACGGAGCTATGGCTACACCTTC.

The chain recombines TRBV30 with TRBJ2-5, with D possibly TRBD2 on 5 matching bases. The CDR3 runs to 14 residues. CDR1 and CDR2 from the germline V gene are GTSNPN and SVGIG (reference sequence). The ends were cut back, 8 bases at V and 2 bases at J, with 18 bases in the middle. As DNA, the CDR3 is TGTGCCACTACTATACGGGATAATCAAGAGACCCAGTACTTC. This encodes CATTIRDNQETQYF.

The table lists this clonotype with many counts. CDR3 region: CASSQLNRPYEQYF. The DNA of the CDR3 is TGTGCCAGCAGCCAACTAAACAGGCCTTACGAGCAGTACTTC. The chain combines TRBV14 with TRBJ2-7; D is possibly TRBD1 (5 bases). Trimming took off 2 bases at V and 4 bases at J, with 12 bases between the two ends. The CDR3 is 14 amino acids. CDR1 and CDR2 (germline): SGHDN, FVKESK.

This clonotype is labeled medium-sized. The chain uses TRBV20-1 and TRBJ1-1; D unresolved. The V gene's germline CDR1 is DFQATT and CDR2 SNEGSKA (reference sequence). The CDR3 is 13 amino acids. The ends were cut back, 3 bases at V and 1 base at J, with 9 bases in the middle. The CDR3 DNA reads TGCAGTGCTAGTAGGCAGGCGAACACTGAAGCTTTCTTT. The encoded protein is CSASRQANTEAFF.

This clonotype has only a few counts. The chain employs TRBV11-2 and TRBJ2-2, with 7 nucleotides matching TRBD2. The CDR3 has 15 amino acids. Trimming cost V 6 bases and J 6 bases; bases outside gene matches: 10. Germline CDR1 and CDR2: SGHAT and FQNNGV. CDR3 protein: CASRLSAGVSGELFF. Written as DNA, the CDR3 is TGTGCCAGCAGACTGTCGGCGGGAGTTTCCGGGGAGCTGTTTTTT.

The sample holds many counts of this clonotype. V is TRBV20-1 and J is TRBJ1-2; 10 positions agree with TRBD1. CDR1 is DFQATT and CDR2 is SNEGSKA in the germline V gene (reference sequence). This CDR3 comprises 13 residues. Germline trimming cut 6 bases from V and 5 bases from J; bases unmatched to any gene: 6. CDR3: CSARTGGRYGYTF. The CDR3 DNA reads TGCAGTGCGAGGACAGGGGGACGGTATGGCTACACCTTC.

The V gene is TRBV11-1, the J gene TRBJ2-1; TRBD2 matches at 7 bases. The CDR3 consists of 15 residues. With V trimmed by 1 base and J by 2 bases, 2 bases remained unmatched. Germline lookup yields CDR1 SGHAT and CDR2 FQDESV (reference sequence). In nucleotides, the CDR3 is TGTGCCAGCAGCTTAGAGGGAGGGCCCTACAATGAGCAGTTCTTC. It is translated as CASSLEGGPYNEQFF.

This clonotype was counted at least ten times. The rearrangement links TRBV11-1 to TRBJ2-1, with 7 bases identical to TRBD1. This CDR3 spans 15 amino acids. CDR1 and CDR2 (germline): SGHAT, FQDESV (reference sequence). Trimming cost V 1 base and J 7 bases; bases outside gene matches: 7. CDR3 protein: CASSLGDRVFNEQFF. CDR3 coding DNA: TGTGCCAGCAGCTTAGGCGACAGGGTGTTTAATGAGCAGTTCTTC.

The sample holds many counts of this clonotype. This rearrangement joins TRBV7-6 to TRBJ2-3; TRBD1 is a possible D gene (5 bases). CDR3 size: 13 residues. CDR1 is SGHVS, CDR2 FNYEAQ, per germline. With 3 bases removed from V and 3 bases from J, the gap between germline ends came to 7 bases. In nucleotides, the CDR3 is TGTGCCAGCAGCTTGGGGCCGACAGATACGCAGTATTTT. Translation: CASSLGPTDTQYF.

The gene calls are TRBV12-3 or TRBV12-4 and TRBJ2-1; 10 bases line up with TRBD2. The CDR3 is 14 residues long. V lost 5 bases and J lost 5; bases outside the gene matches: 3. The CDR3 coding sequence is TGTGCCAGCAGTCGGACTAGCGGTAACAATGAGCAGTTCTTC. Its translation is CASSRTSGNNEQFF.

This clonotype was counted at least ten times. CDR3 amino acids: CASSYMRQYGYTF. CDR3 coding DNA: TGTGCCAGCAGTTACATGAGGCAGTATGGCTACACCTTC. This chain joins TRBV6-5 and TRBJ1-2; the D is unclear. CDR3 length: 13 amino acids. In germline, CDR1 is MNHEY, CDR2 SVGAGI. Trimming took off 2 bases at V and 5 bases at J, with 9 bases between the two ends.

This clonotype was detected ten times or more. V is TRBV2 and J is TRBJ2-7; 11 positions match TRBD2. Germline V gene lookup returns CDR1 SNHLY and CDR2 FYNNEI. This CDR3 comprises 16 residues. V lost 3 bases, J lost 0 bases, and 4 bases stayed unmatched. CDR3 DNA sequence: TGTGCCAGCAGTGAGGGACTAGCGGTGAGCTCCTACGAGCAGTACTTC. As protein: CASSEGLAVSSYEQYF.

This clonotype was observed at least ten times. This chain uses TRBV24-1 with TRBJ2-1, with D possibly being TRBD2 (6 bases). Germline V gene sequence: CDR1 KGHDR, CDR2 SFDVKD. The CDR3 has 13 residues. V gave up 5 bases and J gave up 7 bases, with 11 bases separating them. CDR3 sequence reads: CATSGLVKNEQFF. For the CDR3, the DNA is TGTGCCACCAGTGGACTAGTAAAAAATGAGCAGTTCTTC.

This clonotype was picked up a small number of times. The rearrangement joins TRBV11-1 to TRBJ2-7, with D unclear. The V end lost 5 bases, the J end lost 3 bases, and 8 bases lay between the germline ends. Germline lookup yields CDR1 SGHAT and CDR2 FQDESV (reference sequence). This CDR3 has 12 residues. This CDR3 is CASSPKGYEQYF. The CDR3 nucleotides read TGTGCCAGCAGCCCCAAGGGCTACGAGCAGTACTTC. The variable domain in full, with the rest retrieved from reference TRBV11-1 and TRBJ2-7, is EAEVAQSPRYKITEKSQAVAFWCDPISGHATLYWYRQILGQGPELLVQFQDESVVDDSQLPKDRFSAERLKGVDSTLKIQPAELGDSAMYLCASSPKGYEQYFGPGTRLTVT.